The 6 T cell receptor beta chains given below trace back to one sample, sequenced in a study of molecular identifiers for immune sequencing clone quantification. Using its own MiXCR run on the PCR reads, TCRdb lists one record per CDR3 protein. Altogether tens of thousands of distinct CDR3 sequences are present, about 25% being singletons, with the ten largest covering under 2%. Sequencing was done on a sample of naive CD8+ T cells from blood, with Jurkat cell RNA spiked in. Subset indicated: FACS-sorted CD8+CD4-CCR7+CD45RA+ naive T cells. These receptors originate from a human donor in good health. Some libraries in this study had Jurkat cell RNA spiked in.

This clonotype was counted at least ten times. V usage is TRBV4-3 and J usage is TRBJ2-3; 7 bases are shared with TRBD2. V gave up 0 bases and J gave up 0 bases; unmatched junction bases: 9. The germline gives CDR1 LGHNA, CDR2 YSLEER. CDR3 length: 18 residues. The CDR3 sequence is CASSQESRGEFSTDTQYF. CDR3 DNA sequence: TGCGCCAGCAGCCAAGAAAGCCGGGGGGAGTTTAGCACAGATACGCAGTATTTT.

This clonotype was observed a handful of times. This sequence joins TRBV5-4 and TRBJ1-1, with TRBD1 matching 11 bases. Trimming at V came to 4 bases and at J to 5 bases, leaving 4 bases not matched to a gene. In germline, CDR1 is SGHNT, CDR2 YYREEE (reference sequence). The CDR3 is 14 amino acids. The CDR3 reads CASSQDRGRTEAFF. The CDR3 DNA reads as TGTGCCAGCAGCCAGGACAGGGGGCGGACTGAAGCTTTCTTT.

This clonotype was found a few times. The chain has TRBV7-9 and TRBJ2-7; no definite D call. V was clipped by 5 bases and J by 3 bases, with 8 bases between them. The CDR3 is made up of 12 amino acids. CDR1 is SEHNR, CDR2 FQNEAQ, per germline (reference sequence). The CDR3 sequence: CASSTVSYEQYF. The CDR3 coding sequence is TGTGCCAGCAGCACGGTCAGCTACGAGCAGTACTTC.

The rearrangement joins TRBV27 to TRBJ2-1, with a tentative D call TRBD1 (6 bases). Deletions cut 0 bases from V and 7 bases from J, with 16 bases between. Germline CDR1 is MNHEY and CDR2 is SMNVEV (reference sequence). CDR3 length equals 16 residues. The chain's CDR3 is CASSLSTRGAMNEQFF. In nucleotides, the CDR3 is TGTGCCAGCAGTTTATCTACCAGGGGCGCGATGAATGAGCAGTTCTTC.

The rearrangement uses TRBV19 and TRBJ1-5; 7 nucleotides match TRBD1. Germline CDR1 and CDR2: LNHDA and SQIVND (reference sequence). The trim removed 4 bases at V and 0 bases at J, leaving 9 bases unmatched. CDR3 size: 17 residues. This chain's CDR3 is CASSTWTGQYSNQPQHF. In DNA form, the CDR3 reads TGTGCCAGTAGTACCTGGACAGGTCAATATAGCAATCAGCCCCAGCATTTT.

V usage is TRBV29-1 and J usage is TRBJ2-7; the D is unclear. Germline V CDR1 and CDR2: SQVTM, ANQGSEA. The CDR3 contains 14 residues. V gave up 4 bases and J gave up 0 bases, with 13 bases separating them. The CDR3 DNA is TGCAGCGTTGTGAAGGATTCGAACTCCTACGAGCAGTACTTC. Its translation: CSVVKDSNSYEQYF.